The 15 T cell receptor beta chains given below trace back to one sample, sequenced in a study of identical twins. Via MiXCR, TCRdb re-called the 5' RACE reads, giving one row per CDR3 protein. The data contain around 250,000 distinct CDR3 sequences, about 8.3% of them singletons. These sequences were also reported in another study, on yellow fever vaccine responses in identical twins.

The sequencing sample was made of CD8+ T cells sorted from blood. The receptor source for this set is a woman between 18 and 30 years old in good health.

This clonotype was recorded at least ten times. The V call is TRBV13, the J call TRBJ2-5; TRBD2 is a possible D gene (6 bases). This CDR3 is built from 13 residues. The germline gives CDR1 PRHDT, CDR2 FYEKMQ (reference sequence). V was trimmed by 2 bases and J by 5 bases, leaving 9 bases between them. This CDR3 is CASSLRGRETQYF. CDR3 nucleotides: TGTGCCAGCAGCTTAAGAGGGAGGGAGACCCAGTACTTC.

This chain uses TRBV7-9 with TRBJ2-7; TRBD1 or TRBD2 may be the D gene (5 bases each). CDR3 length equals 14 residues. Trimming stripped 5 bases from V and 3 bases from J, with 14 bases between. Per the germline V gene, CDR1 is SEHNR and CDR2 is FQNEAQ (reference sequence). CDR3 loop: CASSRGTDFYEQYF. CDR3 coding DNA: TGTGCCAGCAGCCGAGGGACGGATTTCTACGAGCAGTACTTC.

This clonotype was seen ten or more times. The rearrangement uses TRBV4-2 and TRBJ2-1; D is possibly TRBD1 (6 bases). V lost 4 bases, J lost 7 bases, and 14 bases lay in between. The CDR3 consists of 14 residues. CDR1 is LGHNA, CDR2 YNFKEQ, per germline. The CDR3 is CASSPRDTSNEQFF. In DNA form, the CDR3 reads TGTGCCAGCAGCCCCCGGGACACCTCTAATGAGCAGTTCTTC.

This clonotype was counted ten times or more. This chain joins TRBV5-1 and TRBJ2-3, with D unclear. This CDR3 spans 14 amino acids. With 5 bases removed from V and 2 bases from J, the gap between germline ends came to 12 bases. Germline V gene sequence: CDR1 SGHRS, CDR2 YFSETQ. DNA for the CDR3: TGCGCCAGCAGAATCTTCCCGCTCACAGATACGCAGTATTTT. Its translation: CASRIFPLTDTQYF.

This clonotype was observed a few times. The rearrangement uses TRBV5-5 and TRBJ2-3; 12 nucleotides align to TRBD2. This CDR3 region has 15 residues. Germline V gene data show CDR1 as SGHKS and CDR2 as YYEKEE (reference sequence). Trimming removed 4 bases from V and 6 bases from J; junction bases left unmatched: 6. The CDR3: CASSGPGLAGDTQYF. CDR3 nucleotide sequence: TGTGCCAGCAGCGGACCGGGACTAGCGGGTGATACGCAGTATTTT. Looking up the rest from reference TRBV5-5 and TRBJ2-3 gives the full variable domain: DAGVTQSPTHLIKTRGQQVTLRCSPISGHKSVSWYQQVLGQGPQFIFQYYEKEERGRGNFPDRFSARQFPNYSSELNVNALLLGDSALYLCASSGPGLAGDTQYFGPGTRLTVL.

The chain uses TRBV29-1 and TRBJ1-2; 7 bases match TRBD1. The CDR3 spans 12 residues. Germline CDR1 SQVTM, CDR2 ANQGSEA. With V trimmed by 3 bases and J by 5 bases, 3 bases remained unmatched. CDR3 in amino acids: CSVEGDSYGYTF. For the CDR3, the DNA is TGCAGCGTTGAGGGGGACAGTTATGGCTACACCTTC.

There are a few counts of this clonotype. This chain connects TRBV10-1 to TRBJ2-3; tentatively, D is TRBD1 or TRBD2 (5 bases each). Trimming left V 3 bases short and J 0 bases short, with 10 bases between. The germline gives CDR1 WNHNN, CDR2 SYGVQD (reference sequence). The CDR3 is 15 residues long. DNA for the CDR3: TGCGCCAGCAGTGAAGGGACGGTGAGCACAGATACGCAGTATTTT. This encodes CASSEGTVSTDTQYF.

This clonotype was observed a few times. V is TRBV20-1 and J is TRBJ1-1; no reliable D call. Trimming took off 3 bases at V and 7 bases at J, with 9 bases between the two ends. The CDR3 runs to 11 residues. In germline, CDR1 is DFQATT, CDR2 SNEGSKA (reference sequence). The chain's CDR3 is CSAREEGEAFF. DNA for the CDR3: TGCAGTGCTAGGGAGGAGGGTGAAGCTTTCTTT.

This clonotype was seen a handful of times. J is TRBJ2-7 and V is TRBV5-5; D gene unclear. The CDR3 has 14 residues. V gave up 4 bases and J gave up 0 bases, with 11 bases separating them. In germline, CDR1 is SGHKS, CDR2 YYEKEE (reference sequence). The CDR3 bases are TGTGCCAGCAGCCCTTCGCTAGTCTCCTACGAGCAGTACTTC. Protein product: CASSPSLVSYEQYF.

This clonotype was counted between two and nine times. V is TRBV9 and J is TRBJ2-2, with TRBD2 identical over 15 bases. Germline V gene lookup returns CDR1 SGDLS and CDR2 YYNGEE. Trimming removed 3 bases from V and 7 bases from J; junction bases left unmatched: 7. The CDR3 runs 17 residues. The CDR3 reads CASSGTSGGEVGGELFF. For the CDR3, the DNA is TGTGCCAGCAGCGGGACTAGCGGGGGGGAAGTTGGCGGGGAGCTGTTTTTT.

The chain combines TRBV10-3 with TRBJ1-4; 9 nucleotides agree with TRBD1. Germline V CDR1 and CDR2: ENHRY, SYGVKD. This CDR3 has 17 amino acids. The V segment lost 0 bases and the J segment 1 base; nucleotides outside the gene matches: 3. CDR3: CAISESGTGLTNEKLFF. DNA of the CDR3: TGTGCCATCAGTGAGTCCGGGACAGGGTTAACTAATGAAAAACTGTTTTTT.

The CDR3 is CASSSRDSPFYEQYF. CDR3 DNA: TGTGCCAGCAGCTCCCGGGACTCCCCCTTCTACGAGCAGTACTTC. The rearrangement uses TRBV7-9 and TRBJ2-7; TRBD2 might be the D (6 bases). V was cut by 4 bases and J by 3 bases, with 16 bases left in between. This CDR3 has 15 amino acids. Germline-derived CDR1 and CDR2 are SEHNR and FQNEAQ (reference sequence).

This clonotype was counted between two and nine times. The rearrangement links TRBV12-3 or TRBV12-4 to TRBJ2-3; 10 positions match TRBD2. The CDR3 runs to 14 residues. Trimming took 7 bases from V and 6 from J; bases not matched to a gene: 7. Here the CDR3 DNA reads TGTGCCAGCACCTTAGCGGGGGGAACCGATACGCAGTATTTT. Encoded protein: CASTLAGGTDTQYF.

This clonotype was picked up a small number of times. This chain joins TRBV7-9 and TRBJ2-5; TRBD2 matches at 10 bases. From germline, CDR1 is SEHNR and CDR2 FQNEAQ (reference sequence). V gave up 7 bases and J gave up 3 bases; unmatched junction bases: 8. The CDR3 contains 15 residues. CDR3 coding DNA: TGTGCCAGCACCCCTAGCGGGGGTCTAGAAGAGACCCAGTACTTC. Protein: CASTPSGGLEETQYF.

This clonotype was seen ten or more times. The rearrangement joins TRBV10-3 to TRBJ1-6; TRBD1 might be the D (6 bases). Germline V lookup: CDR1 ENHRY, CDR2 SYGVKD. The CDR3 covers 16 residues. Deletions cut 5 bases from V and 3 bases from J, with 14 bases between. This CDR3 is CAISQPRTDYNSPLHF. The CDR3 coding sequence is TGTGCCATCAGTCAACCTCGGACAGACTATAATTCACCCCTCCACTTT.